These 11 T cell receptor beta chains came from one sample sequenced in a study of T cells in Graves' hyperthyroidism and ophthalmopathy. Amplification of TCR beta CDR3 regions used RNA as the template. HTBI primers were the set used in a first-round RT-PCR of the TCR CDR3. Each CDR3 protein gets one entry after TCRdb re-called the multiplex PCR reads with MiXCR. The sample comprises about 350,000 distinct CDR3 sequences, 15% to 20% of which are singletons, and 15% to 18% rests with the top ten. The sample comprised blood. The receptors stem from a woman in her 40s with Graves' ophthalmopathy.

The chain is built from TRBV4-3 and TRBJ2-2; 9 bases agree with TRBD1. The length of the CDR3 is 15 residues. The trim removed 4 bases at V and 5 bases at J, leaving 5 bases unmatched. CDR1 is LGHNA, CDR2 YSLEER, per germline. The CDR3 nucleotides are TGCGCCAGCAGCCCCCGGGACAGGGTAACCGGGGAGCTGTTTTTT. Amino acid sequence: CASSPRDRVTGELFF.

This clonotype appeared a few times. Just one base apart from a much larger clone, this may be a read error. The CDR3: CATSIDLGGRGTSYEQYF. The CDR3 DNA sequence: TGTGCCACCAGCATAGATCTCGGAGGGAGGGGGACTTCTTACGAGCAGTACTTC. The V call is TRBV15, the J call TRBJ2-7; a weak D match, TRBD2 (7 bases). This CDR3 region has 18 residues. Trimming removed 4 bases from V and 4 bases from J, with 26 bases in between. The germline V gene has CDR1 LNHNV and CDR2 YYDKDF (reference sequence).

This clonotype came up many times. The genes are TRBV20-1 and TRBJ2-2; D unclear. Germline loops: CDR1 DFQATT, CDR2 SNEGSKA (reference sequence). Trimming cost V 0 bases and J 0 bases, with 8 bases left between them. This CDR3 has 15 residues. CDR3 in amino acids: CSAREIGSNTGELFF. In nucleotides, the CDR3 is TGCAGTGCTAGAGAGATCGGCTCGAACACCGGGGAGCTGTTTTTT.

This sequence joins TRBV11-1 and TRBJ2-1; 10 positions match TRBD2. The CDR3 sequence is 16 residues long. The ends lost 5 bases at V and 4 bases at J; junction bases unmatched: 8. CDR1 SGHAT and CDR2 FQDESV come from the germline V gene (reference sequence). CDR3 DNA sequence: TGTGCCAGCAGCCCCCGAACTAGCGGGGCATACAATGAGCAGTTCTTC. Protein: CASSPRTSGAYNEQFF.

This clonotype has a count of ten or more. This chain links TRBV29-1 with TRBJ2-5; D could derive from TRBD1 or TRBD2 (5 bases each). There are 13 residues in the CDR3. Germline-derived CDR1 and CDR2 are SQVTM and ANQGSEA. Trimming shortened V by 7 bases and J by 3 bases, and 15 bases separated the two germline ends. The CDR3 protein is CSGSTGTKETQYF. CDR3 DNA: TGCAGCGGGTCCACCGGGACGAAAGAGACCCAGTACTTC.

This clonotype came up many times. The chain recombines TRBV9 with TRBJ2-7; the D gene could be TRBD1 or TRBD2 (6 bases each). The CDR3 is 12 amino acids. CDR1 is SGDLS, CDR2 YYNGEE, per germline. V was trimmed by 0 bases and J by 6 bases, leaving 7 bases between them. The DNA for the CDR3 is TGTGCCAGCAGCGTAGAGGGGGGCGAGCAGTACTTC. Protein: CASSVEGGEQYF.

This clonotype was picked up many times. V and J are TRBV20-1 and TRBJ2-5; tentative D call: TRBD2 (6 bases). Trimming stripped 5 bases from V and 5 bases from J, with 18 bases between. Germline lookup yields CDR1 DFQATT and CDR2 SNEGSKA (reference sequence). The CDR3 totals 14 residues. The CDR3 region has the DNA TGCAGTGCTTACGACCATAAAGGAGGGGAGACCCAGTACTTC. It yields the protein CSAYDHKGGETQYF.

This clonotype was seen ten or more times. The CDR3 DNA reads TGCAGTGCTAGAGTTCGCGCTAGCGGGAGGGTCCAGTCCTACGAGCAGTACTTC. Translation: CSARVRASGRVQSYEQYF. This chain links TRBV20-1 with TRBJ2-7; 12 nucleotides align to TRBD2. The CDR3 is 18 residues long. V shed 1 base and J 1 base; nucleotides not matched to a gene: 11. Germline V CDR1 and CDR2: DFQATT, SNEGSKA (reference sequence).

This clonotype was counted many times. DNA for the CDR3: TGCAGCGGGGGACTAGCGGGGAGGCAAGAGACCCAGTACTTC. Its protein is CSGGLAGRQETQYF. This chain uses TRBV29-1 with TRBJ2-5; 13 nucleotides align to TRBD2. This CDR3 contains 14 residues. Germline trimming cut 7 bases from V and 2 bases from J; bases unmatched to any gene: 4. Germline-derived CDR1 and CDR2 are SQVTM and ANQGSEA.

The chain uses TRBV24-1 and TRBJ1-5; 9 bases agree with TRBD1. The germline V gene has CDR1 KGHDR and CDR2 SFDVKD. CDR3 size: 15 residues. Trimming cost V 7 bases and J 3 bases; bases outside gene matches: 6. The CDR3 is CATRAGTGSNQPQHF. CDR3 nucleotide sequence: TGTGCCACCAGAGCCGGGACAGGGTCCAATCAGCCCCAGCATTTT.

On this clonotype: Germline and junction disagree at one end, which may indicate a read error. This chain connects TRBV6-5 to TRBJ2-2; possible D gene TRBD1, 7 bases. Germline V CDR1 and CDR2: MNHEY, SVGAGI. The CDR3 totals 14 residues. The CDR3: CATLPTGIPGGLFF. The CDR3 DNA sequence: TGTGCCACATTACCGACAGGGATCCCCGGGGGGCTGTTTTTT.